Listed here are 21 T cell receptor beta chains from one sample, sequenced in a study of PD-L1 blockade in urothelial cancer. Profiled with immunoSEQ multiplex PCR; TCRdb holds only in-frame clones, not every one. The top ten hold approximately 14% of the sample, which has about 43,000 clones, about 88% seen once. The sequences come from PBMCs, collected around atezolizumab (anti-PD-L1) treatment. These receptors were obtained from a woman aged 55-69 years with urothelial cancer.

The gene calls are TRBV9 and TRBJ1-2; D is undetermined. Germline CDR1 reads SGDLS; CDR2 reads YYNGEE. This CDR3 comprises 14 residues. V lost 0 bases and J 2 bases, leaving 8 bases between the germline ends. CDR3 in DNA: TGTGCCAGCAGCGTAGAACCGGGAAACTATGGCTACACCTTC. This encodes CASSVEPGNYGYTF. The entire variable domain, with the rest obtained from reference TRBV9 and TRBJ1-2, is as follows: DSGVTQTPKHLITATGQRVTLRCSPRSGDLSVYWYQQSLDQGLQFLIQYYNGEERAKGNILERFSAQQFPDLHSELNLSSLELGDSALYFCASSVEPGNYGYTFGSGTRLTVV.

The chain links TRBV27 to TRBJ2-7; 12 nucleotides agree with TRBD2. V lost 1 base and J lost 4; bases outside the gene matches: 2. The length of the CDR3 is 15 residues. Germline V lookup: CDR1 MNHEY, CDR2 SMNVEV (reference sequence). The CDR3 is CASSLFLAGGYEQYF. DNA for the CDR3: TGTGCCAGCAGTTTATTTCTAGCGGGAGGGTACGAGCAGTACTTC.

The chain employs TRBV7-8 and TRBJ1-4, with D perhaps matching TRBD1 (5 bases). V shed 5 bases and J shed 4 bases, with 14 bases lying between them. Germline assignment: CDR1 SGHVS and CDR2 FQNEAQ. This CDR3 is built from 15 residues. The CDR3 is CASSPIGGDNEKLFF. The CDR3 bases are TGTGCCAGCAGCCCGATCGGAGGGGATAATGAAAAACTGTTTTTT.

The chain couples TRBV19 to TRBJ1-1, with 7 positions matching TRBD1. The V and J ends lost 4 bases and 6 bases, in that order; junction bases with no gene match: 11. This CDR3 has 15 residues. The germline V gene has CDR1 LNHDA and CDR2 SQIVND (reference sequence). CDR3 bases: TGTGCCAGTAGTACGAGACAGGGTCTTAAATCTGAAGCTTTCTTT. This codes for CASSTRQGLKSEAFF. Combining the CDR3 with reference TRBV19 and TRBJ1-1 gives the whole variable domain DGGITQSPKYLFRKEGQNVTLSCEQNLNHDAMYWYRQDPGQGLRLIYYSQIVNDFQKGDIAEGYSVSREKKESFPLTVTSAQKNPTAFYLCASSTRQGLKSEAFFGQGTRLTVV.

The chain links TRBV29-1 to TRBJ2-1, with 10 nucleotides matching TRBD2. Germline V gene data show CDR1 as SQVTM and CDR2 as ANQGSEA. V shed 1 base and J 7 bases; nucleotides not matched to a gene: 16. There are 18 residues in the CDR3. The DNA for the CDR3 is TGCAGCGTTGAAGGGGAGCGGGGGGGCCGGCCGGGAGGGAATGAGCAGTTCTTC. It encodes CSVEGERGGRPGGNEQFF.

V is TRBV5-4 and J is TRBJ1-5, with a weak D call TRBD1 (6 bases). The ends were cut back, 0 bases at V and 0 bases at J, with 7 bases in the middle. CDR3 length: 15 amino acids. Germline CDR1 is SGHNT and CDR2 is YYREEE (reference sequence). CDR3 bases: TGTGCCAGCAGCTTGGGGACAGATAGCAATCAGCCCCAGCATTTT. Its translation: CASSLGTDSNQPQHF.

The genes are TRBV6-6 and TRBJ2-7; TRBD2 matches at 7 bases. The CDR3 has 12 amino acids. Germline lookup yields CDR1 MNHNY and CDR2 SVGAGI (reference sequence). The junction had 1 base not matched to a gene; V was cut back by 3 bases and J by 5 bases. DNA for the CDR3: TGTGCCAGCAGTTATGGACTAGACGAGCAGTACTTC. Translating gives CASSYGLDEQYF.

The gene calls are TRBV5-1 and TRBJ2-1; 7 bases align to TRBD1. Germline assignment: CDR1 SGHRS and CDR2 YFSETQ. This CDR3 has 14 residues. V lost 4 bases and J lost 7; bases outside the gene matches: 8. CDR3 region: CASSPADRSNEQFF. CDR3 coding DNA: TGCGCCAGCAGCCCAGCGGACAGGAGTAATGAGCAGTTCTTC.

V is TRBV7-3 and J is TRBJ1-6; 7 positions match TRBD1. The CDR3 totals 16 residues. V lost 5 bases and J lost 9; bases outside the gene matches: 13. CDR1 is SGHTA and CDR2 is FQGTGA in the germline V gene. The CDR3 spells CASSPDRAQSGSPLHF. The CDR3 DNA follows: TGTGCCAGCAGCCCAGACAGGGCTCAAAGTGGTTCACCCCTCCACTTT.

This rearrangement joins TRBV10-2 to TRBJ2-7; 8 bases agree with TRBD1. The CDR3 loop spans 12 amino acids. J was trimmed by 2 bases and V by 8 bases; bases with no gene match: 2. Per germline, CDR1 WSHSY and CDR2 SAAADI. CDR3 sequence: CASGQGAYEQYF. In nucleotides, the CDR3 is TGCGCCAGCGGACAGGGTGCCTACGAGCAGTACTTC.

The chain uses TRBV4-3 and TRBJ2-3, with D possibly TRBD1 on 6 matching bases. Germline lookup yields CDR1 LGHNA and CDR2 YSLEER. The CDR3 runs to 16 residues. Trimming removed 0 bases at V and 8 bases at J, with 18 bases between. This CDR3 is CASSQERQASRGTQYF. DNA of the CDR3: TGCGCCAGCAGCCAAGAACGACAGGCGAGCAGGGGTACGCAGTATTTT.

This clone is categorized as medium-sized. The gene calls are TRBV7-9 and TRBJ1-5, with 7 bases fitting TRBD1. The length of the CDR3 is 13 residues. J was trimmed by 7 bases and V by 5 bases; bases with no gene match: 5. The germline V gene has CDR1 SEHNR and CDR2 FQNEAQ (reference sequence). The CDR3 reads CASSPVQGQPQHF. In nucleotides, the CDR3 is TGTGCCAGCAGCCCAGTACAGGGGCAGCCCCAGCATTTT.

The genes are TRBV18 and TRBJ2-4, with a tentative D call TRBD2 (6 bases). This CDR3 contains 15 residues. Germline loops: CDR1 KGHSH, CDR2 LQKENI. Deletions cut 2 bases from V and 6 bases from J, with 14 bases between. CDR3 in amino acids: CASSPGGERRNIQYF. CDR3 sequence (DNA): TGTGCCAGCTCACCAGGAGGGGAGAGGAGAAACATTCAGTACTTC.

The rearrangement links TRBV2 to TRBJ1-1; D ambiguous. Germline V gene data show CDR1 as SNHLY and CDR2 as FYNNEI. The V end was cut by 4 bases, the J end by 3 bases, with 6 bases between. The length of the CDR3 is 12 residues. The CDR3 DNA follows: TGTGCCAGCAGTGTCCGGGACACTGAAGCTTTCTTT. As protein: CASSVRDTEAFF.

CDR3 in DNA: TGTGCCAGCAGTTACTCGAGGTTTGGGAGGGCCGGGGAGCTGTTTTTT. Translated, it gives CASSYSRFGRAGELFF. The chain has TRBV6-5 and TRBJ2-2; 7 nucleotides agree with TRBD2. From germline, CDR1 is MNHEY and CDR2 SVGAGI. Trimming at V came to 0 bases and at J to 6 bases, leaving 7 bases not matched to a gene. The CDR3 is 16 residues long.

The rearrangement links TRBV6-5 to TRBJ2-1; 11 nucleotides match TRBD2. V dropped 5 bases and J dropped 9; count of bases not matched to a gene: 6. CDR3 size: 14 residues. Germline CDR1 and CDR2: MNHEY and SVGAGI. The CDR3 protein is CASSNSGGASEQFF. Written as DNA, the CDR3 is TGTGCCAGCAGTAATAGCGGGGGGGCCTCTGAGCAGTTCTTC.

The chain joins TRBV14 to TRBJ1-5; 7 bases map to TRBD1. The CDR3 loop spans 21 amino acids. V was clipped by 0 bases and J by 0 bases; unmatched bases: 17. Germline V gene lookup returns CDR1 SGHDN and CDR2 FVKESK. CDR3: CASSQEGAGGIHLYSNQPQHF. For the CDR3, the DNA is TGTGCCAGCAGCCAAGAAGGAGCAGGGGGAATCCACCTGTATAGCAATCAGCCCCAGCATTTT.

The chain combines TRBV6-1 with TRBJ1-4; D perhaps matches TRBD1 (5 bases). The CDR3 is 14 amino acids. Per germline, CDR1 MNHNS and CDR2 SASEGT. V was trimmed by 2 bases and J by 10 bases, leaving 14 bases between them. This CDR3 reads CASSERRDGGKLFF. As DNA, the CDR3 is TGTGCCAGCAGTGAACGCAGGGATGGCGGAAAACTGTTTTTT.

The gene calls are TRBV29-1 and TRBJ2-1, with a possible D match to TRBD2 (6 bases). This CDR3 has 14 residues. Trimming removed 3 bases from V and 4 bases from J, with 13 bases in between. Germline CDR1 reads SQVTM; CDR2 reads ANQGSEA. The CDR3 is CSVDGSYRYNEQFF. The CDR3 DNA sequence: TGCAGCGTTGACGGGAGTTATAGGTACAATGAGCAGTTCTTC.

V usage is TRBV4-2 and J usage is TRBJ2-1; 7 bases agree with TRBD1. Germline CDR1 LGHNA, CDR2 YNFKEQ. Trimming at V came to 0 bases and at J to 6 bases, leaving 5 bases not matched to a gene. This CDR3 region has 15 residues. DNA of the CDR3: TGTGCCAGCAGCCAAGATCCGGGACAGCTCAATGAGCAGTTCTTC. Protein product: CASSQDPGQLNEQFF.

The rearrangement links TRBV7-8 to TRBJ2-5, with D possibly being TRBD2 (5 bases). The CDR3 spans 14 residues. Germline values: CDR1 SGHVS, CDR2 FQNEAQ. V dropped 5 bases and J dropped 7 bases, with 17 bases sitting between them. CDR3: CASSPGMIGGTQYF. CDR3 DNA sequence: TGTGCCAGCAGCCCCGGGATGATAGGCGGGACCCAGTACTTC.